This entry lists 31 T cell receptor beta chains sequenced from one sample in a study of blood T cell repertoires in COVID-19. Here immunoSEQ multiplex PCR was the method, and the copy in TCRdb shows in-frame clones only, minus some. The repertoire holds some 120,000 clones, with 77% as singletons. Material: peripheral blood. These receptors were taken from a human donor in a cohort sampled during active COVID-19.

The chain links TRBV6-1 to TRBJ2-7, with a tentative D call TRBD2 (6 bases). There are 13 residues in the CDR3. The ends were cut back, 3 bases at V and 2 bases at J, with 8 bases in the middle. CDR1 MNHNS and CDR2 SASEGT come from the germline V gene. CDR3 coding DNA: TGTGCCAGCAGTGAGGAGGGCGCCTACGAGCAGTACTTC. Translation: CASSEEGAYEQYF.

The chain is built from TRBV4-2 and TRBJ1-2; D not resolved. The CDR3 extends over 17 amino acids. The V end lost 0 bases, the J end lost 1 base, and 15 bases lay between the germline ends. Per the germline V gene, CDR1 is LGHNA and CDR2 is YNFKEQ. CDR3 sequence reads: CASSQEESLADNYGYTF. The DNA of the CDR3 is TGTGCCAGCAGCCAAGAAGAGTCTCTCGCCGATAACTATGGCTACACCTTC.

This sequence joins TRBV6-6 and TRBJ2-7; TRBD2 matches 10 bases. The V segment lost 0 bases and the J segment 8 bases; nucleotides outside the gene matches: 7. Germline V CDR1 and CDR2: MNHNY, SVGAGI (reference sequence). There are 15 residues in the CDR3. The CDR3 is CASSYSIAGGSKQYF. The CDR3 DNA sequence: TGTGCCAGCAGTTACTCGATAGCGGGAGGAAGTAAGCAGTACTTC.

The sample holds one count of this clone. The rearrangement joins TRBV6-5 to TRBJ2-7; D remains unclear. V was trimmed by 7 bases and J by 5 bases, leaving 21 bases between them. The CDR3 is 15 residues long. Germline values: CDR1 MNHEY, CDR2 SVGAGI. The CDR3 loop reads CASTHADGGLHEQYF. CDR3 nucleotides: TGTGCCAGCACCCACGCAGACGGCGGCCTCCACGAGCAGTACTTC.

The table lists this clone with a few counts. The V call is TRBV2, the J call TRBJ2-7; TRBD1 matches 7 bases. Germline V gene sequence: CDR1 SNHLY, CDR2 FYNNEI. Losses at the gene ends were 5 bases for V and 0 bases for J; bases not matched to a gene: 4. The CDR3 covers 14 residues. The CDR3 region is CASSYRGLSYEQYF. The CDR3 bases are TGTGCCAGCAGTTACAGGGGCCTCTCCTACGAGCAGTACTTC. Variable domain in full (rest from reference TRBV2 and TRBJ2-7): EPEVTQTPSHQVTQMGQEVILRCVPISNHLYFYWYRQILGQKVEFLVSFYNNEISEKSEIFDDQFSVERPDGSNFTLKIRSTKLEDSAMYFCASSYRGLSYEQYFGPGTRLTVT.

This clone has just a few counts. A junction end diverges from the germline sequence, so it may reflect a read error. The rearrangement links TRBV30 to TRBJ1-3; tentatively, D is TRBD1 (5 bases). This CDR3 region has 14 residues. CDR1 and CDR2 from the germline V gene are GTSNPN and SVGIG (reference sequence). CDR3 residues: CAWSEQGSGNTTYF. The CDR3 nucleotides are TGTGCCTGGAGTGAGCAGGGCTCTGGAAACACCACATATTTT. Filled out from reference TRBV30 and TRBJ1-3, the complete variable domain reads SQTIHQWPATLVQPVGSPLSLECTVEGTSNPNLYWYRQAAGRGLQLLFYSVGIGQISSEVPQNLSASRPQDRQFILSSKKLLLSDSGFYLCAWSEQGSGNTTYFGEGSWLTVV.

The CDR3: CAISTGNTEAFF. The CDR3 DNA sequence: TGTGCCATCAGCACCGGGAACACTGAAGCTTTCTTT. The gene calls are TRBV2 and TRBJ1-1; D is unclear. The germline V gene encodes CDR1 SNHLY and CDR2 FYNNEI. V dropped 10 bases and J dropped 1 base, with 10 bases sitting between them. This CDR3 comprises 12 residues. Full variable domain (outside the CDR3, taken from reference TRBV2 and TRBJ1-1): EPEVTQTPSHQVTQMGQEVILRCVPISNHLYFYWYRQILGQKVEFLVSFYNNEISEKSEIFDDQFSVERPDGSNFTLKIRSTKLEDSAMYFCAISTGNTEAFFGQGTRLTVV.

This chain uses TRBV13 with TRBJ2-1; perhaps TRBD2 as D (5 bases). V dropped 5 bases and J dropped 9 bases, with 14 bases sitting between them. Germline V gene data show CDR1 as PRHDT and CDR2 as FYEKMQ (reference sequence). This CDR3 has 13 amino acids. This chain's CDR3 is CASSPDASFEQFF. CDR3 bases: TGTGCCAGCAGCCCAGACGCTAGCTTTGAGCAGTTCTTC.

This chain links TRBV18 with TRBJ2-7, with 8 bases lining up with TRBD2. This CDR3 contains 17 residues. Germline V CDR1 and CDR2: KGHSH, LQKENI. V lost 2 bases to trimming and J lost 1 base; unmatched junction nucleotides: 10. CDR3 coding DNA: TGTGCCAGCTCACCATCCCGAAGGGGCGGGAGGTCCTACGAGCAGTACTTC. It codes for CASSPSRRGGRSYEQYF.

This clone appeared once. The chain has TRBV4-1 and TRBJ1-5, with TRBD1 as a possible D gene (5 bases). V shed 3 bases and J shed 2 bases, with 8 bases lying between them. The CDR3 totals 14 residues. Germline assignment: CDR1 MGHRA and CDR2 YSYEKL. CDR3 amino acids: CASSHDSRNQPQHF. The CDR3 bases are TGCGCCAGCAGCCATGACAGCCGCAATCAGCCCCAGCATTTT.

The chain employs TRBV7-9 and TRBJ1-3; the D gene is possibly TRBD1 (5 bases). The CDR3 is 15 amino acids. V lost 1 base and J lost 4, with 11 bases in between. Germline V CDR1 and CDR2: SEHNR, FQNEAQ (reference sequence). This CDR3 is CASSLVWGEGNTIYF. CDR3 nucleotide sequence: TGTGCCAGCAGCTTAGTTTGGGGCGAGGGAAACACCATATATTTT.

The V gene is TRBV6-1, the J gene TRBJ2-6, with unresolved D. Per the germline V gene, CDR1 is MNHNS and CDR2 is SASEGT. This CDR3 has 15 amino acids. V was trimmed by 3 bases and J by 0 bases, leaving 6 bases between them. CDR3 bases: TGTGCCAGCAGTGACCCTATCTCTGGGGCCAACGTCCTGACTTTC. Protein sequence: CASSDPISGANVLTF.

The CDR3 DNA sequence: TGTGCCAGCAGCTTAACCTGGACTAGCGGGAGTATATACGAGCAGTACTTC. Amino acid sequence: CASSLTWTSGSIYEQYF. V and J are TRBV11-2 and TRBJ2-7; 13 bases line up with TRBD2. Germline V CDR1 and CDR2: SGHAT, FQNNGV. CDR3 length: 17 residues. J gave up 4 bases and V 2 bases, and 8 bases lay outside the gene matches.

V is TRBV29-1 and J is TRBJ2-7; D gene ambiguous. CDR1 SQVTM and CDR2 ANQGSEA come from the germline V gene. Trimming took off 2 bases at V and 2 bases at J, with 7 bases between the two ends. This CDR3 has 12 amino acids. The CDR3 DNA is TGCAGCGTTGAACAGGCACCCTACGAGCAGTACTTC. Its protein is CSVEQAPYEQYF.

The rearrangement uses TRBV2 and TRBJ1-5, with 9 bases aligning to TRBD1. Germline V gives CDR1 SNHLY, CDR2 FYNNEI. The CDR3 totals 14 residues. The V and J ends lost 6 bases and 6 bases, in that order; junction bases with no gene match: 6. CDR3 nucleotide sequence: TGTGCCAGCAGAAGACAGGGGGGGGGTCAGCCCCAGCATTTT. Protein sequence: CASRRQGGGQPQHF.

This clone was observed once. V gene TRBV6-5 combines with J gene TRBJ2-7; 10 bases are shared with TRBD1. The length of the CDR3 is 12 residues. Germline V gene data show CDR1 as MNHEY and CDR2 as SVGAGI. The J segment lost 5 bases and the V segment lost 10 bases, leaving 5 bases of the junction unmatched. The CDR3 nucleotides read TGTGCCATCGGACAGGGGGACCACGAGCAGTACTTC. Protein product: CAIGQGDHEQYF.

The chain links TRBV7-2 to TRBJ2-7; maybe TRBD2 (5 bases). This CDR3 spans 13 amino acids. The germline V gene has CDR1 SGHTA and CDR2 FQGNSA. Trimming removed 4 bases at V and 3 bases at J, with 10 bases between. The CDR3 sequence: CASSSGIYYEQYF. CDR3 sequence (DNA): TGTGCCAGCAGCTCCGGGATATACTACGAGCAGTACTTC.

In its sample, this clone was seen a few times. The rearrangement joins TRBV12-5 to TRBJ1-5; no definite D call. The CDR3 loop spans 11 amino acids. Trimming shortened V by 6 bases and J by 7 bases, and 7 bases separated the two germline ends. CDR1 and CDR2 from the germline V gene are LGHNT and FRNRAP. This CDR3 is CASGTVQPQHF. The CDR3 DNA reads as TGTGCTAGTGGCACAGTCCAGCCCCAGCATTTT. Variable domain in full (rest from reference TRBV12-5 and TRBJ1-5): DARVTQTPRHKVTEMGQEVTMRCQPILGHNTVFWYRQTMMQGLELLAYFRNRAPLDDSGMPKDRFSAEMPDATLATLKIQPSEPRDSAVYFCASGTVQPQHFGDGTRLSIL.

The chain is built from TRBV11-2 and TRBJ1-5; D ambiguous. There are 15 residues in the CDR3. V was shortened by 5 bases and J by 3 bases, with 14 bases between the two germline ends. CDR1 and CDR2 (germline): SGHAT, FQNNGV. The DNA for the CDR3 is TGTGCCAGCAGCCGTGGTGGCGGAGTCAATCAGCCCCAGCATTTT. Protein sequence: CASSRGGGVNQPQHF.

About this clone itself: This same CDR3 is encoded by further DNA sequences in the sample. The chain joins TRBV19 to TRBJ1-2, with 10 bases lining up with TRBD1. V lost 4 bases to trimming and J lost 7 bases; unmatched junction nucleotides: 3. Germline loops: CDR1 LNHDA, CDR2 SQIVND (reference sequence). The CDR3 contains 13 residues. The CDR3 DNA reads TGTGCCAGTAGTACCGGGACAGGGGTTGGCTACACCTTC. This codes for CASSTGTGVGYTF. Full variable domain (outside the CDR3, taken from reference TRBV19 and TRBJ1-2): DGGITQSPKYLFRKEGQNVTLSCEQNLNHDAMYWYRQDPGQGLRLIYYSQIVNDFQKGDIAEGYSVSREKKESFPLTVTSAQKNPTAFYLCASSTGTGVGYTFGSGTRLTVV.

This chain joins TRBV6-5 and TRBJ2-7; perhaps TRBD2 as D (7 bases). The CDR3 is made up of 14 amino acids. Germline V gene data show CDR1 as MNHEY and CDR2 as SVGAGI. V was cut by 6 bases and J by 3 bases, with 15 bases left in between. The CDR3 DNA follows: TGTGCCAGCAGAGGGGGGGGCGAGGGCTACGAGCAGTACTTC. As protein: CASRGGGEGYEQYF.

The J gene is TRBJ2-1, the V gene TRBV2; D perhaps matches TRBD1 (6 bases). The CDR3 is 15 residues long. Trimming took 2 bases from V and 5 from J, leaving 13 bases between them. Per the germline V gene, CDR1 is SNHLY and CDR2 is FYNNEI. This CDR3 is CASSELSGEDNEQFF. In DNA, the CDR3 is TGTGCCAGCAGTGAATTGTCAGGGGAAGACAATGAGCAGTTCTTC.

The chain joins TRBV27 to TRBJ2-5; 9 nucleotides match TRBD1. Germline CDR1 reads MNHEY; CDR2 reads SMNVEV (reference sequence). V shed 3 bases and J 5 bases; nucleotides not matched to a gene: 7. The CDR3 contains 15 residues. The CDR3 spells CASSLYRGPRETQYF. Written as DNA, the CDR3 is TGTGCCAGCAGTTTGTACAGGGGGCCCAGGGAGACCCAGTACTTC.

V and J are TRBV25-1 and TRBJ2-5; 13 bases line up with TRBD2. Germline CDR1 and CDR2: MGHDK and SYGVNS. V gave up 11 bases and J gave up 1 base; unmatched junction bases: 4. This CDR3 has 14 amino acids. The CDR3 here is CACGTSGVQETQYF. The CDR3 nucleotides read TGTGCCTGCGGGACTAGCGGGGTCCAAGAGACCCAGTACTTC. The full variable domain, with the rest looked up from reference TRBV25-1 and TRBJ2-5, is EADIYQTPRYLVIGTGKKITLECSQTMGHDKMYWYQQDPGMELHLIHYSYGVNSTEKGDLSSESTVSRIRTEHFPLTLESARPSHTSQYLCACGTSGVQETQYFGPGTRLLVL.

This chain joins TRBV25-1 and TRBJ2-7; the D gene is possibly TRBD2 (7 bases). Germline V gene lookup returns CDR1 MGHDK and CDR2 SYGVNS. V was pared by 4 bases and J by 2 bases, with 18 bases between. The CDR3 runs 16 residues. For the CDR3, the DNA is TGTGCCAGCAGTGCCCCAAGCGGGGCAGGGGCCTACGAGCAGTACTTC. Amino acid sequence: CASSAPSGAGAYEQYF.

This clone has ten or more counts. V usage is TRBV5-5 and J usage is TRBJ2-7; no definite D call. CDR1 is SGHKS and CDR2 is YYEKEE in the germline V gene (reference sequence). The CDR3 extends over 13 amino acids. Trimming shortened V by 1 base and J by 0 bases, and 5 bases separated the two germline ends. The CDR3 DNA is TGTGCCAGCAGCTTGTTGAGCTCCTACGAGCAGTACTTC. Its translation is CASSLLSSYEQYF.

This clone is a singleton in its sample. Written as DNA, the CDR3 is TGTGCCAGCAGTGAAACAGGTGAGGGCAATCAGCCCCAGCATTTT. This gives the protein CASSETGEGNQPQHF. The genes are TRBV2 and TRBJ1-5; tentative D call: TRBD1 (5 bases). V gave up 2 bases and J gave up 2 bases, with 10 bases separating them. The CDR3 extends over 15 amino acids. Germline assignment: CDR1 SNHLY and CDR2 FYNNEI.

This clone occurred a few times. The chain uses TRBV3-1 (or the pseudogene TRBV3-2) and TRBJ2-3; the D gene is possibly TRBD1 (6 bases). The CDR3 consists of 13 residues. Looked up from germline, CDR1 is LGHDT and CDR2 is YNNKEL (reference sequence). The V and J ends lost 4 bases and 5 bases respectively, with 10 bases between them. The CDR3 DNA follows: TGTGCCAGCAGCCTTACAGGGAGAGATACGCAGTATTTT. It codes for CASSLTGRDTQYF.

The V and J genes are TRBV7-9 and TRBJ1-1; 8 nucleotides agree with TRBD1. Looked up from germline, CDR1 is SEHNR and CDR2 is FQNEAQ (reference sequence). V was pared by 4 bases and J by 3 bases, with 4 bases of the junction left unmatched. The CDR3 covers 14 residues. The CDR3 nucleotides read TGTGCCAGCAGCTCAGGACAGGGAGACACTGAAGCTTTCTTT. Protein product: CASSSGQGDTEAFF.

The chain couples TRBV6-2 or TRBV6-3 to TRBJ2-1; D is possibly TRBD2 (6 bases). This CDR3 has 17 residues. V lost 5 bases and J lost 4, with 21 bases in between. Germline V lookup: CDR1 MNHEY, CDR2 SVGEGT. In nucleotides, the CDR3 is TGTGCCAGCAGTCTCCCCTCCGAGGCTAGCGCTTACAATGAGCAGTTCTTC. It codes for CASSLPSEASAYNEQFF.

CDR3 residues: CASTSDRPSNQPQHF. The CDR3 DNA follows: TGTGCCAGCACTTCGGACAGGCCTAGCAATCAGCCCCAGCATTTT. This chain links TRBV2 with TRBJ1-5; TRBD1 agrees at 7 bases. This CDR3 has 15 residues. Unmatched junction bases numbered 6, after V lost 7 bases and J lost 0 bases. Germline V gives CDR1 SNHLY, CDR2 FYNNEI.